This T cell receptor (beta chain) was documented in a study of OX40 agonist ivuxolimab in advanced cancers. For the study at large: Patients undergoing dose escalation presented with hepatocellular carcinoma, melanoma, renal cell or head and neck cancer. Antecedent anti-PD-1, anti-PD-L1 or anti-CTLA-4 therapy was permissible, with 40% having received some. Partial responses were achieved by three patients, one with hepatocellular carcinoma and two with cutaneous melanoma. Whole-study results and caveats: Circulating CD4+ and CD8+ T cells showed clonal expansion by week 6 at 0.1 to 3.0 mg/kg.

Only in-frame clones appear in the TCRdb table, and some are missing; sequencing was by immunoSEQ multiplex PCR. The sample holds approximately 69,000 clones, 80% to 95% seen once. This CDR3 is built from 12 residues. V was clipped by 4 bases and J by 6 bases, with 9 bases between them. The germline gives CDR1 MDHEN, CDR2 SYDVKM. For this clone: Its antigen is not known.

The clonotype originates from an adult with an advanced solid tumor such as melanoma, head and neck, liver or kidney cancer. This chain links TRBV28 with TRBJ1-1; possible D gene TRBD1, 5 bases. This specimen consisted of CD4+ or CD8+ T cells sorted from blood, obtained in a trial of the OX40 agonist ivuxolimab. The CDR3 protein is CASSSRASEAFF. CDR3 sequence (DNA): TGTGCCAGCAGTTCCAGGGCCTCTGAAGCTTTCTTT.